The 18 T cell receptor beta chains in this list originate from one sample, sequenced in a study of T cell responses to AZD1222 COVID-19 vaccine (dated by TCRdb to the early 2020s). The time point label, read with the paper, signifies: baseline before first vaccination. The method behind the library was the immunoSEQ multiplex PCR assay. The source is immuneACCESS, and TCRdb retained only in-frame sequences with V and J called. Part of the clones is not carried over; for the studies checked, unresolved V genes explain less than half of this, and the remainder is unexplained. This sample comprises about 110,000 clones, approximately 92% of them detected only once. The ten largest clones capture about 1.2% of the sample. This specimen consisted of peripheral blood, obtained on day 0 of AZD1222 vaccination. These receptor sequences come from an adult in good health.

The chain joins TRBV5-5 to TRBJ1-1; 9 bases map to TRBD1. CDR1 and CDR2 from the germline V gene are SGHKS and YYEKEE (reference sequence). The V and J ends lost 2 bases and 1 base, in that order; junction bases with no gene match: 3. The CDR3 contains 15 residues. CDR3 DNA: TGTGCCAGCAGCTTCTCGACAGGGGGGAACACTGAAGCTTTCTTT. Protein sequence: CASSFSTGGNTEAFF.

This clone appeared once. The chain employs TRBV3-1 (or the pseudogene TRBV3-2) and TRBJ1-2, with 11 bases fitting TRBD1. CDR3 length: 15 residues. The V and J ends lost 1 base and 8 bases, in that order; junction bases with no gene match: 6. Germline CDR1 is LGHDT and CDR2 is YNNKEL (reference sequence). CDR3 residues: CASSQADRGLWGYTF. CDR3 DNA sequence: TGTGCCAGCAGCCAAGCGGACAGGGGGCTCTGGGGCTACACCTTC.

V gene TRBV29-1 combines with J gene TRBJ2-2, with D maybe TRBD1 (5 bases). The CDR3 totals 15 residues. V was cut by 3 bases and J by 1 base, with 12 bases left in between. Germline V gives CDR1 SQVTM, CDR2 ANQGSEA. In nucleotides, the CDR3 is TGCAGCGTTGAGCTTCGCGGACAGAACACCGGGGAGCTGTTTTTT. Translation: CSVELRGQNTGELFF.

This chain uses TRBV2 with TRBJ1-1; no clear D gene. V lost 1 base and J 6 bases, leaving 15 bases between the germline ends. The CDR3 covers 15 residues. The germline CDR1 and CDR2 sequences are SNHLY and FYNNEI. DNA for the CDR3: TGTGCCAGCAGTGAAGGGGTCCCCGAGATTTCTGAAGCTTTCTTT. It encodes CASSEGVPEISEAFF.

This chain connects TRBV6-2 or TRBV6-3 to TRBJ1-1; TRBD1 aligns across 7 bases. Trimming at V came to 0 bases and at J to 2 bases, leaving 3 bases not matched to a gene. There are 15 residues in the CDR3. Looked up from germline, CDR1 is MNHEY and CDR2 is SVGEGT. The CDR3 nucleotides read TGTGCCAGCAGTTACTCGAGGGGGCACAACACTGAAGCTTTCTTT. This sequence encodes CASSYSRGHNTEAFF.

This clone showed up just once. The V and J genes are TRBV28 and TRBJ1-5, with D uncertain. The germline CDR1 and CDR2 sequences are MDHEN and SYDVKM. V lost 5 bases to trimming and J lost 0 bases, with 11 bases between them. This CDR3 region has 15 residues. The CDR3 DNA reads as TGTGCCAGCAGTATAGGAGGTTTTAGCAATCAGCCCCAGCATTTT. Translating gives CASSIGGFSNQPQHF. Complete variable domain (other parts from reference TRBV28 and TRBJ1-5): DVKVTQSSRYLVKRTGEKVFLECVQDMDHENMFWYRQDPGLGLRLIYFSYDVKMKEKGDIPEGYSVSREKKERFSLILESASTNQTSMYLCASSIGGFSNQPQHFGDGTRLSIL.

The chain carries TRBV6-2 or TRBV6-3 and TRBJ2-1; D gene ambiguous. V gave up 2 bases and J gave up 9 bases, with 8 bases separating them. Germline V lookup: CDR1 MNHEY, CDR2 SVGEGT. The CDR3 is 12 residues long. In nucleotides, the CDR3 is TGTGCCAGCAGTTACCCAGCCCCTGAGCAGTTCTTC. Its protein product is CASSYPAPEQFF.

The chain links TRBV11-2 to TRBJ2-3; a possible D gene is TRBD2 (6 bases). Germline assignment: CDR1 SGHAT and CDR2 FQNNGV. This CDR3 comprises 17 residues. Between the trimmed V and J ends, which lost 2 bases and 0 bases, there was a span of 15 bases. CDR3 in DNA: TGTGCCAGCAGCTTAAGTATTCCCGGGGGAAGCACAGATACGCAGTATTTT. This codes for CASSLSIPGGSTDTQYF. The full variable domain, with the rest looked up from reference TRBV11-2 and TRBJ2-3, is EAGVAQSPRYKIIEKRQSVAFWCNPISGHATLYWYQQILGQGPKLLIQFQNNGVVDDSQLPKDRFSAERLKGVDSTLKIQPAKLEDSAVYLCASSLSIPGGSTDTQYFGPGTRLTVL.

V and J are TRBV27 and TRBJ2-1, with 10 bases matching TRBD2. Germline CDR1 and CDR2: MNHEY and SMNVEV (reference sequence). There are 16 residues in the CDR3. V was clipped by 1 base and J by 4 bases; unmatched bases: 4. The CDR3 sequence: CASSLWERGGYNEQFF. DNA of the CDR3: TGTGCCAGCAGTTTATGGGAGCGGGGGGGTTACAATGAGCAGTTCTTC.

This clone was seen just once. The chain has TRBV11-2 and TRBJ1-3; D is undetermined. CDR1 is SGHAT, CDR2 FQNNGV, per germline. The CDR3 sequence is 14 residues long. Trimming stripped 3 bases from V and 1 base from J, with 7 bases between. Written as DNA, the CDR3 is TGTGCCAGCAGCTTCAGGCAGTCTGGAAACACCATATATTTT. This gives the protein CASSFRQSGNTIYF.

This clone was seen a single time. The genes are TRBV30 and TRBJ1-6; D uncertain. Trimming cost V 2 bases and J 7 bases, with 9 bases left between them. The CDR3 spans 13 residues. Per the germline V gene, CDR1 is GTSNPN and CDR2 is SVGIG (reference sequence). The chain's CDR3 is CAWSKGSNSPLHF. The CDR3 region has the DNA TGTGCCTGGAGTAAGGGCTCAAATTCACCCCTCCACTTT.

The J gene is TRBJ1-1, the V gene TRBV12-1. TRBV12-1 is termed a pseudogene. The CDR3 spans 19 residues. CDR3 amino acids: CASSFGTGGRARANTEAFF. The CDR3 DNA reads TGTGCCAGCAGCTTTGGCACCGGCGGCCGGGCCCGCGCGAACACTGAAGCTTTCTTT.

The CDR3 sequence: CASSLSGDSYNEQFF. The CDR3 DNA sequence: TGTGCCAGCAGCCTTAGTGGGGATTCCTACAATGAGCAGTTCTTC. The chain carries TRBV9 and TRBJ2-1; D gene ambiguous. CDR3 length equals 15 residues. Germline CDR1 is SGDLS and CDR2 is YYNGEE. Between the trimmed V and J ends, which lost 4 bases and 1 base, there was a span of 12 bases.

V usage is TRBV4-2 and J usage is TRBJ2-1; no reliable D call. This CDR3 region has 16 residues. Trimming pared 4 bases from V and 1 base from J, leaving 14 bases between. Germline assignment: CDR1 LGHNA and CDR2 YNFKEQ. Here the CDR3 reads CASSPTSQVSYNEQFF. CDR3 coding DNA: TGTGCCAGCAGCCCTACCAGTCAAGTTTCCTACAATGAGCAGTTCTTC.

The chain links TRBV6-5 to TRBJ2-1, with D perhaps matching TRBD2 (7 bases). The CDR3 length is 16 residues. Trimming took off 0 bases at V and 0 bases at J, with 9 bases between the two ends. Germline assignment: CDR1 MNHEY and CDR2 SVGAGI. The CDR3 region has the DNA TGTGCCAGCAGTTACTCGCGGGGGCACTCCTACAATGAGCAGTTCTTC. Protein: CASSYSRGHSYNEQFF.

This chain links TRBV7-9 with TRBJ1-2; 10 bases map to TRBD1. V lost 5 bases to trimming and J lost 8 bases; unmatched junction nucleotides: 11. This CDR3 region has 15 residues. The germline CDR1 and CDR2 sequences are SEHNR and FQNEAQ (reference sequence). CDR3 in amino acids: CASSPRQGASQGYTF. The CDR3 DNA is TGTGCCAGCAGCCCAAGACAGGGGGCTAGTCAAGGCTACACCTTC.

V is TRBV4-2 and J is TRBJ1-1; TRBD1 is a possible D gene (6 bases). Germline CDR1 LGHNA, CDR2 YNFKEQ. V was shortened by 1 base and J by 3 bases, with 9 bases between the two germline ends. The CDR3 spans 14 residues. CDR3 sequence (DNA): TGTGCCAGCAGCCAAGGGTACAGGGACACTGAAGCTTTCTTT. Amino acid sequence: CASSQGYRDTEAFF.

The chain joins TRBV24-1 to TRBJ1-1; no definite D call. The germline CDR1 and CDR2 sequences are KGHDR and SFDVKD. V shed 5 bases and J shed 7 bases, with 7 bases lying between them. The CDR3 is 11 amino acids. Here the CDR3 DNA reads TGTGCCACCAGTGTGTCCTTTGAAGCTTTCTTT. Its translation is CATSVSFEAFF.